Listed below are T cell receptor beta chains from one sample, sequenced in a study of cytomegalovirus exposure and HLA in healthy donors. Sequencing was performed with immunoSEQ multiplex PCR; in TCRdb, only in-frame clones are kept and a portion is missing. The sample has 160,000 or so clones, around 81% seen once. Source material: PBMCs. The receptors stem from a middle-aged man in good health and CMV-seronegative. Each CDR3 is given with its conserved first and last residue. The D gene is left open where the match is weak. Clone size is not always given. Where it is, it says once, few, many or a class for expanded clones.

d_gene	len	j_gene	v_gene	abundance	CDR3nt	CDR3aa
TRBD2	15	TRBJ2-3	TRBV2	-	TGTGCCAGCAGTGTAGGCGGGAGGGCCAGGGATACGCAGTATTTT	CASSVGGRARDTQYF
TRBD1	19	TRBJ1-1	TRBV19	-	TGTGCCAGTAGTATGTGGGACAGGGGGTTGAGGTTCAAGGACACTGAAGTTTTCTTT	CASSMWDRGLRFKDTEVFF
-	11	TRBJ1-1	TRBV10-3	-	TGTGCCATGGGGGGAGGCACTGAAGCTTTCTTT	CAMGGGTEAFF
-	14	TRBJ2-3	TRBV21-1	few	TGTGCCAGCAGCTACAGGGGGCGAAGAGATACGCAGTATTTT	CASSYRGRRDTQYF
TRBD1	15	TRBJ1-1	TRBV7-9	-	TGTGCCAGCAGCCCAGGGGGCAGCAGGAACACTGAAGCTTTCTTT	CASSPGGSRNTEAFF
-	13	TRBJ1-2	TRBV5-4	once	TGTGCCAGCAGCTTGGGGGCATACTATGGCTACACCTTC	CASSLGAYYGYTF
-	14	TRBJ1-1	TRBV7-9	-	TGTGCCAGCAGCGACGACAGGCGAGGGACTGAAGCTTTCTTT	CASSDDRRGTEAFF
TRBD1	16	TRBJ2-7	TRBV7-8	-	TGTGCCAGCAGCTTAGGTTACAGGGGGAAGTCCTACGAGCAGTACTTC	CASSLGYRGKSYEQYF
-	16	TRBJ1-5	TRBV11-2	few	TGTGCCAGCAGCGCCGAACCGACAGCTCTCAATCAGCCCCAGCATTTT	CASSAEPTALNQPQHF
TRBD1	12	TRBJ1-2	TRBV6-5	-	TGTGCCAGCAGTACCCAGGGGGAGCGCTACACCTTC	CASSTQGERYTF
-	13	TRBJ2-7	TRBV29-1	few	TGCAGCGTTGTCTCCAGCGGACCTTACGAGCAGTACTTC	CSVVSSGPYEQYF
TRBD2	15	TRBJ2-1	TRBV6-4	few	TGTGCCAGCAGTGACTCTAGGACTAGCGTCGATGAGCAGTTCTTC	CASSDSRTSVDEQFF
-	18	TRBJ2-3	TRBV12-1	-	TGTGCCAGCAGCTTCCCCTCTCCTATGGTAGCGGCAAGGGATACGCAGTATTTT	CASSFPSPMVAARDTQYF
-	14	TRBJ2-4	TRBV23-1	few	TGCGCCAGCAGTCAATCGAGACGCCAGGGCATTCAGTACTTC	CASSQSRRQGIQYF
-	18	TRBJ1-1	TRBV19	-	TGTGCCAGTAGTAAAAACAGGGACGGTATAGGGTATAACACTGAAGCTTTCTTT	CASSKNRDGIGYNTEAFF
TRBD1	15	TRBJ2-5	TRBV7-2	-	TGTGCCAGCAGCGGGCCTGGGACAGGCGGGGAGACCCAGTACTTC	CASSGPGTGGETQYF
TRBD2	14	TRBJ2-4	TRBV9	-	TGTGCCAGCAGCTCAGCGGGGGGCGGGACCATTCAGTACTTC	CASSSAGGGTIQYF
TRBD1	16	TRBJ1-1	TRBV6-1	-	TGTGCCAGCAGTGAAAACCCTAACAGGGGGAACACTGAAGCTTTCTTT	CASSENPNRGNTEAFF
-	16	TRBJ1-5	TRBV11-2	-	TGTGCCAGCAGCTTAGGATCGGGAGGTAGCAATCAGCCCCAGCATTTT	CASSLGSGGSNQPQHF
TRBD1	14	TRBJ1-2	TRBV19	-	TGTGCCAGTAGACGGGGTCAGGGGGCCTATGGCTACACCTTC	CASRRGQGAYGYTF
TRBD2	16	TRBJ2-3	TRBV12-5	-	TGTGCTAGTGGTCCCGGTGCAGCGGGAGCCACAGATACGCAGTATTTT	CASGPGAAGATDTQYF
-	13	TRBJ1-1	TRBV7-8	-	TGTGCCAGCAGCTTTAGGAGGGGAACTGAAGCTTTCTTT	CASSFRRGTEAFF
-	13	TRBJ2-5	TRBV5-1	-	TGCGCCAGTCCCCTTGGCAGCCAAGAGACCCAGTACTTC	CASPLGSQETQYF